The 17 T cell receptor beta chains presented below share a single source sample, sequenced in a study of STAT5B mutations in CD4+ large granular lymphocyte leukemia. Assay used: immunoSEQ multiplex PCR; TCRdb lists only in-frame clones, some missing. The table shows some 27,000 clones, with under 80% occurring only once. Sequencing used CD4+ T cells from blood buffy coats. The receptors come from a human donor in good health.

The genes are TRBV5-1 and TRBJ1-2, with D hard to call. CDR3 length equals 13 residues. Looked up from germline, CDR1 is SGHRS and CDR2 is YFSETQ. Trimming shortened V by 0 bases and J by 2 bases, and 5 bases separated the two germline ends. The CDR3 DNA reads as TGCGCCAGCAGCTTGGCACAAAACTATGGCTACACCTTC. Its translation is CASSLAQNYGYTF.

The CDR3 reads CASSPSGYEQYF. As DNA, the CDR3 is TGTGCCAGCAGCCCTAGCGGCTACGAGCAGTACTTC. The chain employs TRBV11-2 and TRBJ2-7, with 7 bases that match TRBD2. With 5 bases clipped from V and 3 bases from J, the junction kept 1 base outside the gene matches. This CDR3 has 12 amino acids. Germline values: CDR1 SGHAT, CDR2 FQNNGV. The whole variable domain, remainder taken from reference TRBV11-2 and TRBJ2-7, is EAGVAQSPRYKIIEKRQSVAFWCNPISGHATLYWYQQILGQGPKLLIQFQNNGVVDDSQLPKDRFSAERLKGVDSTLKIQPAKLEDSAVYLCASSPSGYEQYFGPGTRLTVT.

This clone was seen a few times. V and J are TRBV12-5 and TRBJ2-6, with 10 bases fitting TRBD1. V dropped 5 bases and J dropped 2; count of bases not matched to a gene: 6. Germline V gene data show CDR1 as LGHNT and CDR2 as FRNRAP. The CDR3 has 17 amino acids. This CDR3 is CASGLGQGVAGANVLTF. CDR3 nucleotide sequence: TGTGCTAGTGGTCTAGGACAGGGGGTCGCTGGGGCCAACGTCCTGACTTTC.

The rearrangement joins TRBV11-2 to TRBJ2-2, with a possible D match to TRBD1 (8 bases). From germline, CDR1 is SGHAT and CDR2 FQNNGV. Trimming shortened V by 3 bases and J by 5 bases, and 19 bases separated the two germline ends. CDR3 length equals 17 residues. The CDR3 DNA follows: TGTGCCAGCAGCTTCCCGCGGGGGACAGGACTAACCGGGGAGCTGTTTTTT. This sequence encodes CASSFPRGTGLTGELFF. Using reference TRBV11-2 and TRBJ2-2 for the parts outside the CDR3, the full variable domain is EAGVAQSPRYKIIEKRQSVAFWCNPISGHATLYWYQQILGQGPKLLIQFQNNGVVDDSQLPKDRFSAERLKGVDSTLKIQPAKLEDSAVYLCASSFPRGTGLTGELFFGEGSRLTVL.

The chain has TRBV5-5 and TRBJ1-1; D ambiguous. V gave up 2 bases and J gave up 2 bases, with 16 bases separating them. Germline V gene lookup returns CDR1 SGHKS and CDR2 YYEKEE (reference sequence). This CDR3 spans 16 amino acids. CDR3 region: CASSFLPGSGNTEAFF. DNA of the CDR3: TGTGCCAGCAGCTTTTTGCCGGGGTCGGGTAACACTGAAGCTTTCTTT.

This clone was counted a few times. This chain links TRBV19 with TRBJ1-5; the match to TRBD1 covers 9 bases. V dropped 6 bases and J dropped 6; count of bases not matched to a gene: 3. Germline CDR1 reads LNHDA; CDR2 reads SQIVND (reference sequence). This CDR3 spans 13 amino acids. Here the CDR3 reads CASRTTGGQPQHF. CDR3 sequence (DNA): TGTGCCAGTAGGACGACAGGGGGTCAGCCCCAGCATTTT.

In DNA form, the CDR3 reads TGCGCCAGCAGCCAACCAAGTGGGCGAGCGTACTCTGGGGCCAACGTCCTGACTTTC. Encoded protein: CASSQPSGRAYSGANVLTF. V gene TRBV4-1 combines with J gene TRBJ2-6, with D unresolved. The germline V and J ends were trimmed by 2 bases and 0 bases, with 17 bases remaining between them. The CDR3 is 19 amino acids. CDR1 is MGHRA, CDR2 YSYEKL, per germline.

This chain connects TRBV11-2 to TRBJ2-5; D ambiguous. The CDR3 contains 11 residues. V dropped 3 bases and J dropped 5 bases, with 4 bases sitting between them. Germline lookup yields CDR1 SGHAT and CDR2 FQNNGV. CDR3 residues: CASSFGETQYF. DNA of the CDR3: TGTGCCAGCAGCTTCGGTGAGACCCAGTACTTC.

The chain carries TRBV6-4 and TRBJ2-2; D remains unclear. The germline gives CDR1 MRHNA, CDR2 SNTAGT. The CDR3 consists of 16 residues. V was pared by 7 bases and J by 0 bases, with 15 bases between. DNA for the CDR3: TGTGCCAGCATGAGACACGGACGTTCGAACACCGGGGAGCTGTTTTTT. Translating it yields CASMRHGRSNTGELFF.

This chain joins TRBV5-8 and TRBJ1-2; D perhaps matches TRBD1 (6 bases). CDR1 is SGHTS and CDR2 is YDEGEE in the germline V gene. The V end was cut by 3 bases, the J end by 5 bases, with 17 bases between. The CDR3 runs 15 residues. The CDR3 loop is CASSSMGRGLYGYTF. In DNA form, the CDR3 reads TGTGCCAGCAGCTCGATGGGACGGGGGCTGTATGGCTACACCTTC.

In its sample, this clone was seen a few times. The J gene is TRBJ1-6, the V gene TRBV5-1; 9 bases agree with TRBD1. Looked up from germline, CDR1 is SGHRS and CDR2 is YFSETQ. CDR3 length: 15 amino acids. Trimming took 4 bases from V and 7 from J; bases not matched to a gene: 6. The CDR3 region has the DNA TGCGCCAGCAGCCCAGGGACAGGGCGGAATTCACCCCTCCACTTT. It is translated as CASSPGTGRNSPLHF.

This clone has just a few counts. The chain couples TRBV18 to TRBJ2-7; 12 bases align to TRBD2. The CDR3 has 15 residues. The germline V gene encodes CDR1 KGHSH and CDR2 LQKENI. With 4 bases clipped from V and 3 bases from J, the junction kept 4 bases outside the gene matches. Here the CDR3 reads CASSQGLAGLYEQYF. In DNA, the CDR3 is TGTGCCAGCTCACAGGGACTAGCGGGCCTCTACGAGCAGTACTTC.

The chain carries TRBV5-5 and TRBJ1-4, with D possibly TRBD1 on 6 matching bases. Germline V gene data show CDR1 as SGHKS and CDR2 as YYEKEE (reference sequence). CDR3 length: 16 residues. V lost 0 bases and J 5 bases, leaving 14 bases between the germline ends. The CDR3 protein is CASSLAYREPNEKLFF. In nucleotides, the CDR3 is TGTGCCAGCAGCTTGGCCTACAGGGAACCGAATGAAAAACTGTTTTTT.

CDR3: CASSLGGGPGGEQYF. In DNA form, the CDR3 reads TGCGCCAGCAGCTTGGGGGGCGGGCCAGGGGGCGAGCAGTACTTC. The gene calls are TRBV5-1 and TRBJ2-7, with 7 nucleotides matching TRBD1. CDR1 and CDR2 from the germline V gene are SGHRS and YFSETQ. The CDR3 consists of 15 residues. The junction had 9 bases not matched to a gene; V was cut back by 0 bases and J by 6 bases.

The rearrangement links TRBV18 to TRBJ1-2; D call uncertain. CDR3 length: 15 residues. The germline V and J ends were trimmed by 0 bases and 4 bases, with 12 bases remaining between them. The germline gives CDR1 KGHSH, CDR2 LQKENI. DNA of the CDR3: TGTGCCAGCTCACCACCGAACAGAGGCCCCTATGGCTACACCTTC. It is translated as CASSPPNRGPYGYTF.

The chain links TRBV7-9 to TRBJ1-4; no clear D gene. The CDR3 is 15 residues long. Trimming removed 4 bases from V and 0 bases from J, with 9 bases in between. Germline V gene data show CDR1 as SEHNR and CDR2 as FQNEAQ (reference sequence). CDR3 bases: TGTGCCAGCAGCTACCCCAGCACAACTAATGAAAAACTGTTTTTT. As protein: CASSYPSTTNEKLFF.

This sequence joins TRBV18 and TRBJ2-3; 7 bases align to TRBD2. The CDR3 spans 18 residues. The V and J ends lost 0 bases and 1 base, in that order; junction bases with no gene match: 10. Germline V gene data show CDR1 as KGHSH and CDR2 as LQKENI. CDR3 residues: CASSPPVPGRERTDTQYF. CDR3 bases: TGTGCCAGCTCACCACCGGTACCGGGGCGGGAGCGCACAGATACGCAGTATTTT.